Sequencing of this TCR beta chain was carried out in a study of blood T cells in healthy people across ages. This clonotype came up a few times. Its specificity is unknown. Study findings and constraints: Naive CD4+ cell counts and diversity both ran higher in long-lived than in aged donors.

The use of a sample-barcoded 5' primer and a J-beta primer mix characterized a second PCR of roughly 6 to 11 cycles. A single record per CDR3 protein comes from TCRdb applying MiXCR to the 5' RACE reads. This sample carries about a million distinct CDR3 sequences, roughly 43% of them seen once, and the ten largest clones take around an eighth. The CDR3 has 14 residues. Trimming removed 4 bases from V and 4 bases from J; junction bases left unmatched: 5. Germline lookup yields CDR1 MNHEY and CDR2 SMNVEV (reference sequence). The sequenced sample was blood. The receptor's source is a man younger than 45 in good health. The gene calls are TRBV27 and TRBJ1-1; 8 positions agree with TRBD1. The CDR3 region is CASSSRQGPTEAFF. The CDR3 DNA reads as TGTGCCAGCAGTTCCCGACAGGGGCCCACTGAAGCTTTCTTT.